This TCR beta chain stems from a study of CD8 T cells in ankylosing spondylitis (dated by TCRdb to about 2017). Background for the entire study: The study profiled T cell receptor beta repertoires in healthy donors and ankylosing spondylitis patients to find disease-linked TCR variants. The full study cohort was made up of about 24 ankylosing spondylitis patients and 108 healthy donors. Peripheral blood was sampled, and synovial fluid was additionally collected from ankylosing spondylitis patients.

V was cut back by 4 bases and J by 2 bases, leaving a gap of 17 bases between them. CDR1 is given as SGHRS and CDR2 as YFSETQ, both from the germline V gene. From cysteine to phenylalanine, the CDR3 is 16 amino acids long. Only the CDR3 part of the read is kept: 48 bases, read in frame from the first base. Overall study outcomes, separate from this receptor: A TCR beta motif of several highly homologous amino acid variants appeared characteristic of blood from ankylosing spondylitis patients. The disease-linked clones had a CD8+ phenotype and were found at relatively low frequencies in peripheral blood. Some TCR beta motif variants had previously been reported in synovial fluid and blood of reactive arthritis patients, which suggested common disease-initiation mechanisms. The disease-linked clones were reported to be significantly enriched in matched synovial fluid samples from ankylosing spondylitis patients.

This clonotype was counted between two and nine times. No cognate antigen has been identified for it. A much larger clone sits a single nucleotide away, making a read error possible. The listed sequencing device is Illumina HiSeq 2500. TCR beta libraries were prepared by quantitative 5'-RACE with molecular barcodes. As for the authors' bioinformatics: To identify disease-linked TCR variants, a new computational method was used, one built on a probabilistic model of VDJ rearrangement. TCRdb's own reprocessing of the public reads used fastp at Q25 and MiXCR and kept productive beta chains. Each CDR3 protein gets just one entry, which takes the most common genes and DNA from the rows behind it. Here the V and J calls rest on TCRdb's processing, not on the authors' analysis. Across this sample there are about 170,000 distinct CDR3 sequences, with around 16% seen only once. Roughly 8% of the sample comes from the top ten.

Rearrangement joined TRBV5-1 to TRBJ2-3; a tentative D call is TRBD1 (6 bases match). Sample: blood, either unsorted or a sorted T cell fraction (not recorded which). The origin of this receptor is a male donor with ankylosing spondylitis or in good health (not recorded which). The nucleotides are TGCGCCAGCAGCGGGGTCGGGACAACCAACACAGATACGCAGTATTTT. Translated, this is CASSGVGTTNTDTQYF.